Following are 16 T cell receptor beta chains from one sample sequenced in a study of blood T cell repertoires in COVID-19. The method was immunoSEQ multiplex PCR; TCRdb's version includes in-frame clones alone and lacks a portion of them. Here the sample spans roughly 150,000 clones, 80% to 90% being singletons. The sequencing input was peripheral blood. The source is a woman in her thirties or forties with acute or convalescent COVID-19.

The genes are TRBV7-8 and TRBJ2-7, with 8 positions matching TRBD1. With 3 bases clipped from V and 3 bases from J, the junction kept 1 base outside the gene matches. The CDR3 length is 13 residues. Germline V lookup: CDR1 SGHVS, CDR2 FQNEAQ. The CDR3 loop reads CASSFDRGYEQYF. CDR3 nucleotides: TGTGCCAGCAGCTTTGACAGGGGCTACGAGCAGTACTTC.

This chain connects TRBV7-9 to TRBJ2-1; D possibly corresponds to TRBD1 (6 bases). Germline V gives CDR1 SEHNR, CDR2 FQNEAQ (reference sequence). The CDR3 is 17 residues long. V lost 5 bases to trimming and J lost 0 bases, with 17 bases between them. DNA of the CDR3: TGTGCCAGCAGCCCAACGAGACAGGCAAGCTCCTACAATGAGCAGTTCTTC. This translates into CASSPTRQASSYNEQFF.

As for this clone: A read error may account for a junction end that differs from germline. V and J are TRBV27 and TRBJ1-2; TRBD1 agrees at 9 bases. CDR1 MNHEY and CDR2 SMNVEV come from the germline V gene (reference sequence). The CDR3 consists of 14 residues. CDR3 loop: CASSQELDRGAFVF. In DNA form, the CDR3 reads TGTGCCAGCAGCCAAGAACTCGACAGGGGGGCCTTCGTCTTC.

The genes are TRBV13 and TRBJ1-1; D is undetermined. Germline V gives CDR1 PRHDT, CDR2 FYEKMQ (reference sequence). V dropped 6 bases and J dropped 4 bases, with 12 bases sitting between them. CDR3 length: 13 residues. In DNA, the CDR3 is TGTGCCAGCAGTACCCGGGAGGGCACTGAAGCTTTCTTT. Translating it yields CASSTREGTEAFF.

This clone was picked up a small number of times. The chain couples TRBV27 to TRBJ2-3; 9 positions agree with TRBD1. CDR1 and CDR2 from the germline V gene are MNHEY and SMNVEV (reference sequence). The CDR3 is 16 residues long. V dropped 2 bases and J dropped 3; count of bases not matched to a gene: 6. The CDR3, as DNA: TGTGCCAGCAGTTTAAAACAGGGGGCATTTACAGATACGCAGTATTTT. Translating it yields CASSLKQGAFTDTQYF.

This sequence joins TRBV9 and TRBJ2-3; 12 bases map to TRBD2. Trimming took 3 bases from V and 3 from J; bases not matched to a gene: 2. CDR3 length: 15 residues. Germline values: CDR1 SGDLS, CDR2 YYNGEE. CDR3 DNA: TGTGCCAGCAGCGGACTAGCGGGAGTGACAGATACGCAGTATTTT. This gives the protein CASSGLAGVTDTQYF. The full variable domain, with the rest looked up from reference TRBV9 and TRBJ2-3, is DSGVTQTPKHLITATGQRVTLRCSPRSGDLSVYWYQQSLDQGLQFLIQYYNGEERAKGNILERFSAQQFPDLHSELNLSSLELGDSALYFCASSGLAGVTDTQYFGPGTRLTVL.

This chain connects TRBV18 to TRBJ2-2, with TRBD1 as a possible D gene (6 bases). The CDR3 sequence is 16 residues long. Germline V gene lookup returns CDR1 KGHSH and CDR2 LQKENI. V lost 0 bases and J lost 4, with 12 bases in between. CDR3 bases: TGTGCCAGCTCACCACCGAATGGACAGTCCACCGGGGAGCTGTTTTTT. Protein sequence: CASSPPNGQSTGELFF. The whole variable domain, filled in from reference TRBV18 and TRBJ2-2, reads NAGVMQNPRHLVRRRGQEARLRCSPMKGHSHVYWYRQLPEEGLKFMVYLQKENIIDESGMPKERFSAEFPKEGPSILRIQQVVRGDSAAYFCASSPPNGQSTGELFFGEGSRLTVL.

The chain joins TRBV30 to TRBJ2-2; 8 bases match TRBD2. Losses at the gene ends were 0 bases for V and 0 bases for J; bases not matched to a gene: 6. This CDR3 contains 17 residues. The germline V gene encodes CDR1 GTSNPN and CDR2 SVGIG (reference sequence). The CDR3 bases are TGTGCCTGGAGTGTACGGAATAGCGGGACGAACACCGGGGAGCTGTTTTTT. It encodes CAWSVRNSGTNTGELFF.

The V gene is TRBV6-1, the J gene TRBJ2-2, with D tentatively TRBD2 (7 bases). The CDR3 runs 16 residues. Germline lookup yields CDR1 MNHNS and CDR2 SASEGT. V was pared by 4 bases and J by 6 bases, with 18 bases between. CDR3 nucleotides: TGTGCCAGCAGTGTCCACGACGGGGGGCGCGCCGGGGAGCTGTTTTTT. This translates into CASSVHDGGRAGELFF.

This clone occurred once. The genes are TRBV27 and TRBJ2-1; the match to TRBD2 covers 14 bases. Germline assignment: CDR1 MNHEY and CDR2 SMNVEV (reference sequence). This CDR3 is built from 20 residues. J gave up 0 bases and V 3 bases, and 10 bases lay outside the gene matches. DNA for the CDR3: TGTGCCAGCAGTTTGGGGACTAGCGGGAGAACCAGCTTCTCCTACAATGAGCAGTTCTTC. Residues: CASSLGTSGRTSFSYNEQFF.

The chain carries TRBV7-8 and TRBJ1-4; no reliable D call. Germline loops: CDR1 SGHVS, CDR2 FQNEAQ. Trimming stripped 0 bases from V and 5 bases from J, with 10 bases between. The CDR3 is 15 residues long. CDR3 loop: CASSLAGRWNEKLFF. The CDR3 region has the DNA TGTGCCAGCAGCTTAGCGGGCAGGTGGAATGAAAAACTGTTTTTT.

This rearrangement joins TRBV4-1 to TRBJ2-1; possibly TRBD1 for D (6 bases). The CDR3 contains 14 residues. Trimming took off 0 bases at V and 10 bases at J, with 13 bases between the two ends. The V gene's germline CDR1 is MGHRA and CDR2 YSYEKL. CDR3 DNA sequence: TGCGCCAGCAGCCAAGATCTGGAAGGGACAGAGCAGTTCTTC. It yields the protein CASSQDLEGTEQFF.

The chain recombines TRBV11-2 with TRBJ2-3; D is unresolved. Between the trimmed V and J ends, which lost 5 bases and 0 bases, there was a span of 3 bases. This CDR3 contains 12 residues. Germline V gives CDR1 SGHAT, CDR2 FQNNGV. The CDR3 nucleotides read TGTGCCAGCAGCCTTAGCACAGATACGCAGTATTTT. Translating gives CASSLSTDTQYF.

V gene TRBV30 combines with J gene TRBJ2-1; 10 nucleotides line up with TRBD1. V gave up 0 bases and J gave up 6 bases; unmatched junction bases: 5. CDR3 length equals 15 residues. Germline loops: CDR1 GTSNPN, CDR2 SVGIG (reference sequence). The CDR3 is CAWSVGQGVFNEQFF. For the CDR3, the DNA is TGTGCCTGGAGTGTTGGACAGGGGGTCTTCAATGAGCAGTTCTTC.

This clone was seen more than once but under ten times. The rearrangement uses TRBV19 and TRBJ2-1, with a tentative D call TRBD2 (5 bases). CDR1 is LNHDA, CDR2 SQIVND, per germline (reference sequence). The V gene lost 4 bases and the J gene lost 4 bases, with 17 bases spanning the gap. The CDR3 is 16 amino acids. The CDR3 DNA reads TGTGCCAGTAGTAGTCCCCTAGCCGTCTTTTACAATGAGCAGTTCTTC. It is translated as CASSSPLAVFYNEQFF.

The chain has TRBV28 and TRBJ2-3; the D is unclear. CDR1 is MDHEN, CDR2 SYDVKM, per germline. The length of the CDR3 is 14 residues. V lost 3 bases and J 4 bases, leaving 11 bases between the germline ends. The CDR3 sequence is CASSFVSGSDTQYF. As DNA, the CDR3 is TGTGCCAGCAGTTTCGTTTCGGGTTCAGATACGCAGTATTTT. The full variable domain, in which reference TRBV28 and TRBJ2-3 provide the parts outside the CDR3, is DVKVTQSSRYLVKRTGEKVFLECVQDMDHENMFWYRQDPGLGLRLIYFSYDVKMKEKGDIPEGYSVSREKKERFSLILESASTNQTSMYLCASSFVSGSDTQYFGPGTRLTVL.